This TCR beta chain derives from a study of human versus mouse CDR3 diversity and MHC coevolution. Overall study: The immunoSEQ assay reportedly detects one in 200,000 T cells. Study-level findings and limits: Mice had fewer CDR3 deletions and insertions than humans on average.

Worth noting for this clone: No antigen is known for it.

CDR3 length: 15 amino acids. Germline V gene data show CDR1 as SGHAT and CDR2 as FQNNGV. V was pared by 5 bases and J by 0 bases, with 10 bases between. Cells were CD45RO-negative CD62L-positive naive CD4 T cells sorted from PBMCs. The method was immunoSEQ multiplex PCR; TCRdb's version includes in-frame clones alone and lacks a portion of them. The repertoire holds 60,000 to 95,000 clones, with just under 95% as singletons. The sample consisted of naive CD4+ T cells from blood. Stated subset: CD45RO-negative CD62L-positive naive CD4 T cells. The rearrangement joins TRBV11-2 to TRBJ1-4; D is unclear. The clonotype comes from a person aged 30-69 years in good health. CDR3 bases: TGTGCCAGCAGCGACTCCAGAGCAACTAATGAAAAACTGTTTTTT. Translating it yields CASSDSRATNEKLFF. Based on the CDR3 plus reference TRBV11-2 and TRBJ1-4, the full variable domain is EAGVAQSPRYKIIEKRQSVAFWCNPISGHATLYWYQQILGQGPKLLIQFQNNGVVDDSQLPKDRFSAERLKGVDSTLKIQPAKLEDSAVYLCASSDSRATNEKLFFGSGTQLSVL.